These T cell receptor beta chains were read from a single sample in a study of PD-1 blockade in classical Hodgkin lymphoma. Profiling relied on immunoSEQ multiplex PCR, and the TCRdb table lists in-frame clones only, not all of them. This table has under 80,000 clones, 70% to 90% appearing once. The sample was peripheral blood mononuclear cells (PBMCs), taken before the fourth cycle of nivolumab. The source is a human donor with classical Hodgkin lymphoma. The CDR3 runs from the conserved cysteine through the conserved F or W. The order of the fields is D gene, J gene, clone size, CDR3 length, V gene, CDR3 DNA, CDR3 protein. The D gene is left open where the match is weak. Some rows have no size entry. The others give once, few or many, or a class for an expanded clone.

. TRBJ1-3 . 16 TRBV9 TGTGCCAGCAGCTCATTTGACTCGACCGCTGGAAACACCATATATTTT CASSSFDSTAGNTIYF
. TRBJ1-2 . 12 TRBV19 TGTGCCAGTAGTGCACGGAACTATGGCTACACCTTC CASSARNYGYTF
. TRBJ2-7 . 13 TRBV5-1 TGCGCCAGCAGCCTCCCCGAGGGGGGCGAGCAGTACTTC CASSLPEGGEQYF
. TRBJ2-1 . 14 TRBV5-1 TGCGCCAGCACCCCGAACTACTCCTACAATGAGCAGTTCTTC CASTPNYSYNEQFF
TRBD1 TRBJ1-5 . 13 TRBV18 TGTGCCAGCTCACGGGACAGGGGGTTGCCCCAGCATTTT CASSRDRGLPQHF
TRBD1 TRBJ1-4 . 16 TRBV18 TGTGCCAGCTCACCGGGACAGGGAGGCGTTAGTGAAAAACTGTTTTTT CASSPGQGGVSEKLFF
. TRBJ1-2 . 15 TRBV5-1 TGCGCCAGCAGCTTGGAGCGGGGGTTCAACTATGGCTACACCTTC CASSLERGFNYGYTF
TRBD2 TRBJ2-2 . 15 TRBV5-1 TGCGCCAGCAGCTTTAGCGGGGGGAACACCGGGGAGCTGTTTTTT CASSFSGGNTGELFF
. TRBJ2-7 . 12 TRBV5-1 TGCGCCAGCAGCTCTGGGTCCTACGAGCAGTACTTC CASSSGSYEQYF
TRBD2 TRBJ2-1 . 18 TRBV29-1 TGCAGCGTTGAGCAGTGGCGGGGGGGTTCGATTACCTACAATGAGCAGTTCTTC CSVEQWRGGSITYNEQFF
. TRBJ2-4 . 14 TRBV10-2 TGCGCCAGCAGTGACGATGGAGCCAAAAACATTCAGTACTTC CASSDDGAKNIQYF
. TRBJ1-5 . 15 TRBV5-1 TGCGCCAGCAGCTTGGAAGGGCAGGGCAATCAGCCCCAGCATTTT CASSLEGQGNQPQHF
. TRBJ1-1 . 14 TRBV28 TGTGCCAGCAGTTTTTATGGGGGGAGGACTGAAGCTTTCTTT CASSFYGGRTEAFF
TRBD1 TRBJ1-2 . 16 TRBV6-1 TGTGCCAGCAGTGAAGCGTGGGGACAGGGGATCGGTGGCTACACCTTC CASSEAWGQGIGGYTF
. TRBJ2-3 . 14 TRBV6-1 TGTGCCAGCAGGGATGACAGAGGATCAGATACGCAGTATTTT CASRDDRGSDTQYF
. TRBJ1-2 . 13 TRBV28 TGTGCCAGCAGTGACGCCGTCCATATCCACTACACCTTC CASSDAVHIHYTF
TRBD1 TRBJ2-3 . 15 TRBV7-6 TGTGCCAGCAGCTTAGGCCAGGGGGCTGGAGATACGCAGTATTTT CASSLGQGAGDTQYF
. TRBJ2-2 . 14 TRBV2 TGTGCCAGCAGCGAGGGACCGAACACCGGGGAGCTGTTTTTT CASSEGPNTGELFF
. TRBJ1-6 . 18 TRBV5-1 TGCGCCAGCAGCTTGCAAGGTGAAGGGAGCTCCTATAATTCACCCCTCCACTTT CASSLQGEGSSYNSPLHF
. TRBJ2-7 . 14 TRBV5-1 TGCGCCAGCAGCTTGGTTCAGGGCCCCTACGAGCAGTACTTC CASSLVQGPYEQYF
TRBD1 TRBJ1-2 . 14 TRBV19 TGTGCCAGTAGTCCGGGACAGGGGGGCTATGGCTACACCTTC CASSPGQGGYGYTF
. TRBJ2-7 . 14 TRBV11-1 TGTGCCAGCAGCCCGGTTTGGGACAACCACGAGCAGTACTTC CASSPVWDNHEQYF
. TRBJ1-1 . 15 TRBV5-1 TGCGCCAGCAGCAGACTCAGGCTAGAGAACACTGAAGCTTTCTTT CASSRLRLENTEAFF
. TRBJ1-4 . 14 TRBV7-9 TGTGCCAGCAGCCCAGGGGACGGAAGAGAAAAACTGTTTTTT CASSPGDGREKLFF
. TRBJ1-1 . 14 TRBV10-3 TGTGCCATCAGGCCGAACAGGGAGGACACTGAAGCTTTCTTT CAIRPNREDTEAFF
. TRBJ1-1 . 12 TRBV2 TGTGCCAGCACCAAGGGATTCACTGAAGCTTTCTTT CASTKGFTEAFF
. TRBJ2-7 few 13 TRBV6-1 TGTGCCAGCACCCCCGGACACGGCTACGAGCAGTACTTC CASTPGHGYEQYF
TRBD2 TRBJ2-2 . 16 TRBV7-3 TGTGCCAGCAGCTCCCCTAGCGGCTTGAACACCGGGGAGCTGTTTTTT CASSSPSGLNTGELFF
. TRBJ2-7 once 12 TRBV7-3 TGTGCCAGCAGCTCTACCGGTGGGGAGCAGTACTTC CASSSTGGEQYF
. TRBJ1-1 . 16 TRBV5-4 TGTGCCAGCAGCCCATCTGGGGGGACCCGGGCCGCTGAAGCTTTCTTT CASSPSGGTRAAEAFF
. TRBJ2-3 . 13 TRBV7-9 TGTGCCAGCAGCTTGGAGGGACCAGATACGCAGTATTTT CASSLEGPDTQYF
. TRBJ1-5 . 15 TRBV5-1 TGCGCCAGCAGCCGAGACGGGGTTAGCAATCAGCCCCAGCATTTT CASSRDGVSNQPQHF
. TRBJ1-1 . 13 TRBV9 TGTGCCAGCAGCGTAGAGGACCGATTTGAAGCTTTCTTT CASSVEDRFEAFF
. TRBJ1-1 once 14 TRBV5-1 TGCGCCAGCAGCCCAGGGGTGACGAACACTGAAGCTTTCTTT CASSPGVTNTEAFF
. TRBJ1-1 . 14 TRBV5-1 TGCGCCAGCAGACCCAACGCCGGGACCACTGAAGCTTTCTTT CASRPNAGTTEAFF
TRBD1 TRBJ1-5 . 17 TRBV9 TGTGCCAGCACCGTTATCACCACAGGGGATAGCAATCAGCCCCAGCATTTT CASTVITTGDSNQPQHF
. TRBJ2-7 . 18 TRBV7-9 TGTGCCAGCAGCTTTCTACAGGGAAATCTAAGCAGCTCCTACGAGCAGTACTTC CASSFLQGNLSSSYEQYF
TRBD2 TRBJ2-3 few 16 TRBV6-6 TGTGCCAGCAGTCAAGACGATAGCGGGGCAGCAGATACGCAGTATTTT CASSQDDSGAADTQYF
. TRBJ2-7 . 13 TRBV28 TGTGCCAGCAGGGTGGGGGGTGGATACGAGCAGTACTTC CASRVGGGYEQYF
. TRBJ1-6 . 16 TRBV6-6 TGTGCCAGCACCTTCACAGGGAGCTCCTATAATTCACCCCTCCACTTT CASTFTGSSYNSPLHF
. TRBJ2-7 once 15 TRBV7-8 TGTGCCAGCAGCGCCTCTAGCGTCAGCTCCTACGAGCAGTACTTC CASSASSVSSYEQYF
TRBD2 TRBJ2-1 . 15 TRBV7-8 TGTGCCAGCAGGGAAACTAGCGGGGAATACAATGAGCAGTTCTTC CASRETSGEYNEQFF
. TRBJ2-7 . 16 TRBV4-1 TGCGCCAGCAGCAACTTCCCCCGGGACACCACCTACGAGCAGTACTTC CASSNFPRDTTYEQYF
. TRBJ1-5 . 15 TRBV4-1 TGCGCCAGCAGCCAAGAAGGCAGATACAATCAGCCCCAGCATTTT CASSQEGRYNQPQHF
. TRBJ2-2 . 13 TRBV5-1 TGCGCCAGCAGCAGGGACAACACCGGGGAGCTGTTTTTT CASSRDNTGELFF
. TRBJ1-4 few 16 TRBV19 TGTGCCAGTAGTATAGGATCGGGGACAATGAATGAAAAACTGTTTTTT CASSIGSGTMNEKLFF
. TRBJ1-4 . 15 TRBV6-5 TGTGCCAGCAGTCCCTCCTCCGCCCCCCACGAAAAACTGTTTTTT CASSPSSAPHEKLFF